This entry lists 21 T cell receptor beta chains sequenced from one sample in a study of shared clonotypes between healthy human individuals. The table came from immunoSEQ multiplex PCR; TCRdb's copy has only in-frame clones and leaves some out. The table has some 630,000 clones, about two thirds seen once. The sequenced material came from memory CD4+ T cells sorted from blood. Sample subset: CD45RA-negative fraction. The receptors shown here come from a woman aged 25 to 45 in good health.

V is TRBV27 and J is TRBJ1-1; 7 positions agree with TRBD1. Germline values: CDR1 MNHEY, CDR2 SMNVEV (reference sequence). This CDR3 comprises 14 residues. Trimming cost V 6 bases and J 0 bases; bases outside gene matches: 4. The CDR3 region is CASRSRGMNTEAFF. In nucleotides, the CDR3 is TGTGCCAGCAGAAGCAGGGGGATGAACACTGAAGCTTTCTTT.

V is TRBV7-3 and J is TRBJ2-2; D gene unclear. Trimming removed 1 base at V and 6 bases at J, with 12 bases between. Germline assignment: CDR1 SGHTA and CDR2 FQGTGA. CDR3 length: 15 amino acids. CDR3 region: CASSLSSRLSGELFF. The CDR3 DNA reads TGTGCCAGCAGCTTAAGCTCCCGCCTGTCCGGGGAGCTGTTTTTT.

V usage is TRBV11-3 and J usage is TRBJ2-3; no clear D gene. Trimming pared 0 bases from V and 7 bases from J, leaving 11 bases between. The CDR3 is made up of 14 amino acids. Per the germline V gene, CDR1 is SGHNT and CDR2 is YENEEA. CDR3 sequence (DNA): TGTGCCAGCAGCTTAGATGCAGGCGGAAATACGCAGTATTTT. Encoded protein: CASSLDAGGNTQYF.

The V gene is TRBV18, the J gene TRBJ1-3, with D hard to call. Germline loops: CDR1 KGHSH, CDR2 LQKENI. The CDR3 runs to 15 residues. Trimming pared 2 bases from V and 0 bases from J, leaving 8 bases between. This chain's CDR3 is CASSPVSVSGNTIYF. The CDR3 DNA reads as TGTGCCAGCTCACCAGTGTCAGTCTCTGGAAACACCATATATTTT.

The V call is TRBV11-2, the J call TRBJ1-1; D ambiguous. The germline V and J ends were trimmed by 3 bases and 3 bases, with 8 bases remaining between them. The germline CDR1 and CDR2 sequences are SGHAT and FQNNGV. The CDR3 is 13 residues long. This chain's CDR3 is CASSFTDYTEAFF. CDR3 nucleotides: TGTGCCAGCAGCTTCACAGACTACACTGAAGCTTTCTTT. Using reference TRBV11-2 and TRBJ1-1 for the parts outside the CDR3, the full variable domain is EAGVAQSPRYKIIEKRQSVAFWCNPISGHATLYWYQQILGQGPKLLIQFQNNGVVDDSQLPKDRFSAERLKGVDSTLKIQPAKLEDSAVYLCASSFTDYTEAFFGQGTRLTVV.

The chain links TRBV14 to TRBJ2-2, with 14 bases matching TRBD2. This CDR3 has 19 amino acids. V was clipped by 1 base and J by 0 bases; unmatched bases: 4. The V gene's germline CDR1 is SGHDN and CDR2 FVKESK. In nucleotides, the CDR3 is TGTGCCAGCAGCCAAGTAAGACTAGCGGGAGGGCCGAACACCGGGGAGCTGTTTTTT. It codes for CASSQVRLAGGPNTGELFF.

A single count supports this clone. This rearrangement joins TRBV2 to TRBJ2-7; 10 nucleotides agree with TRBD1. Germline loops: CDR1 SNHLY, CDR2 FYNNEI. The junction had 12 bases not matched to a gene; V was cut back by 0 bases and J by 4 bases. The CDR3 length is 18 residues. DNA of the CDR3: TGTGCCAGCAGTGAAGCGCTTCCGGGACAGGGGAGGGGATACGAGCAGTACTTC. Its translation: CASSEALPGQGRGYEQYF.

The V call is TRBV11-1, the J call TRBJ1-1, with TRBD1 as a possible D gene (6 bases). The V gene lost 3 bases and the J gene lost 5 bases, with 16 bases spanning the gap. The CDR3 has 15 amino acids. The germline V gene encodes CDR1 SGHAT and CDR2 FQDESV (reference sequence). This CDR3 is CASSFLGQGSTEAFF. The CDR3 DNA reads as TGTGCCAGCAGCTTTTTGGGGCAGGGGTCGACTGAAGCTTTCTTT.

On this clone itself: Additional DNA sequences in this sample encode the identical CDR3. The rearrangement uses TRBV7-2 and TRBJ2-5; tentatively, D is TRBD1 or TRBD2 (5 bases each). Trimming pared 1 base from V and 5 bases from J, leaving 8 bases between. Germline CDR1 SGHTA, CDR2 FQGNSA. The CDR3 covers 13 residues. The CDR3 DNA reads TGTGCCAGCAGCTTAGTGTGGGGGGAGACCCAGTACTTC. Protein sequence: CASSLVWGETQYF.

The chain employs TRBV25-1 and TRBJ1-5, with D possibly TRBD1 on 5 matching bases. The germline V and J ends were trimmed by 4 bases and 0 bases, with 13 bases remaining between them. Germline V gene sequence: CDR1 MGHDK, CDR2 SYGVNS. The CDR3 extends over 16 amino acids. The CDR3 coding sequence is TGTGCCAGCAGTGGGGTTGGGGGGGATAGCAATCAGCCCCAGCATTTT. It specifies CASSGVGGDSNQPQHF.

The chain couples TRBV19 to TRBJ2-5; TRBD1 might be the D (6 bases). The V and J ends lost 4 bases and 3 bases respectively, with 9 bases between them. The CDR3 is 13 residues long. CDR1 is LNHDA and CDR2 is SQIVND in the germline V gene (reference sequence). CDR3 amino acids: CASSTYREETQYF. The DNA for the CDR3 is TGTGCCAGTAGTACCTACAGGGAAGAGACCCAGTACTTC.

This chain links TRBV19 with TRBJ1-5; 8 positions match TRBD1. Looked up from germline, CDR1 is LNHDA and CDR2 is SQIVND (reference sequence). The CDR3 extends over 13 amino acids. The trim removed 6 bases at V and 4 bases at J, leaving 2 bases unmatched. CDR3 coding DNA: TGTGCCAGTAGAAGGACAGGGAATCAGCCCCAGCATTTT. Amino acids: CASRRTGNQPQHF.

V gene TRBV19 combines with J gene TRBJ2-1, with 7 nucleotides matching TRBD1. The V gene end was trimmed by 5 bases and the J gene end by 2 bases; junction bases not matched to a gene: 6. CDR1 LNHDA and CDR2 SQIVND come from the germline V gene (reference sequence). The CDR3 covers 15 residues. The CDR3 region has the DNA TGTGCCAGTAGTGCAAACAGGGGAGCCTACAATGAGCAGTTCTTC. The encoded protein is CASSANRGAYNEQFF.

This clone was picked up a small number of times. V is TRBV11-2 and J is TRBJ2-7, with 8 positions matching TRBD1. Germline values: CDR1 SGHAT, CDR2 FQNNGV. The V and J ends lost 1 base and 6 bases, in that order; junction bases with no gene match: 8. CDR3 length: 15 residues. The CDR3 sequence is CASSLVRAGGIEQYF. CDR3 in DNA: TGTGCCAGCAGCTTAGTGAGGGCAGGGGGCATCGAGCAGTACTTC.

The V gene is TRBV29-1, the J gene TRBJ2-7; possible D gene TRBD2, 5 bases. The CDR3 has 12 residues. V dropped 5 bases and J dropped 4 bases, with 12 bases sitting between them. CDR1 and CDR2 from the germline V gene are SQVTM and ANQGSEA. CDR3 sequence reads: CSVSGTRYEQYF. The DNA for the CDR3 is TGCAGCGTTTCGGGAACCCGGTACGAGCAGTACTTC.

The chain uses TRBV29-1 and TRBJ2-7, with D tentatively TRBD1 (6 bases). This CDR3 is 12 amino acids long. Per germline, CDR1 SQVTM and CDR2 ANQGSEA. Trimming shortened V by 0 bases and J by 7 bases, and 10 bases separated the two germline ends. CDR3 region: CSVEENGQEQYF. DNA of the CDR3: TGCAGCGTTGAAGAAAACGGACAGGAGCAGTACTTC.

This clone was seen only a few times. The CDR3 is CASSLTGWNIQYF. In DNA form, the CDR3 reads TGTGCCAGCAGTTTAACAGGTTGGAACATTCAGTACTTC. V gene TRBV28 combines with J gene TRBJ2-4; tentative D call: TRBD1 (5 bases). V lost 2 bases and J lost 7, with 9 bases in between. This CDR3 contains 13 residues. From germline, CDR1 is MDHEN and CDR2 SYDVKM. Filled out from reference TRBV28 and TRBJ2-4, the complete variable domain reads DVKVTQSSRYLVKRTGEKVFLECVQDMDHENMFWYRQDPGLGLRLIYFSYDVKMKEKGDIPEGYSVSREKKERFSLILESASTNQTSMYLCASSLTGWNIQYFGAGTRLSVL.

The chain carries TRBV5-1 and TRBJ2-7; possibly TRBD2 for D (6 bases). Germline CDR1 SGHRS, CDR2 YFSETQ. The V end lost 4 bases, the J end lost 1 base, and 9 bases lay between the germline ends. There are 13 residues in the CDR3. DNA for the CDR3: TGCGCCAGCAGCCGCGGGACTTCCTACGAGCAGTACTTC. It encodes CASSRGTSYEQYF.

The V gene is TRBV6-6, the J gene TRBJ1-2; D possibly corresponds to TRBD1 (5 bases). Germline V gene lookup returns CDR1 MNHNY and CDR2 SVGAGI (reference sequence). With 6 bases removed from V and 8 bases from J, the gap between germline ends came to 16 bases. This CDR3 is built from 13 residues. The CDR3 sequence: CASRDTRFHGYTF. CDR3 in DNA: TGTGCCAGCAGGGACACACGATTCCACGGCTACACCTTC.

The rearrangement uses TRBV28 and TRBJ2-4, with D possibly TRBD1 on 6 matching bases. Trimming took off 4 bases at V and 8 bases at J, with 12 bases between the two ends. The V gene's germline CDR1 is MDHEN and CDR2 SYDVKM. The length of the CDR3 is 13 residues. CDR3 sequence: CASSSRGSDIQYF. The CDR3 DNA is TGTGCCAGCAGTTCCAGGGGTTCGGACATTCAGTACTTC.

Concerning this clone: Other DNA sequences in this sample translate to the same CDR3. This rearrangement joins TRBV27 to TRBJ1-4, with 8 positions matching TRBD1. The CDR3 loop spans 15 amino acids. V was pared by 4 bases and J by 2 bases, with 3 bases of the junction left unmatched. The germline V gene has CDR1 MNHEY and CDR2 SMNVEV (reference sequence). CDR3 nucleotide sequence: TGTGCCAGCAGTTCCCAGGGGGCGACTAATGAAAAACTGTTTTTT. Translation: CASSSQGATNEKLFF.